These 3 T cell receptor beta chains were all obtained from the same sample, sequenced in a study of blood T cell repertoires in COVID-19 (dated by TCRdb to the early 2020s). Libraries were prepared through the immunoSEQ multiplex PCR assay. The source is immuneACCESS, and TCRdb retained only in-frame sequences with V and J called. Part of the clones is not carried over; for the studies checked, unresolved V genes explain less than half of this, and the remainder is unexplained. This sample comprises about 160,000 clones, roughly 80% of them detected only once. In total, the top ten clones hold around 2.7% of the sample. The sample taken for sequencing was peripheral blood. These receptors all come from a man in his 70s with acute or convalescent COVID-19.

Only a few counts were recorded for this clone. The chain joins TRBV6-5 to TRBJ2-5; D might be TRBD2 (5 bases). CDR1 MNHEY and CDR2 SVGAGI come from the germline V gene. With 0 bases removed from V and 5 bases from J, the gap between germline ends came to 10 bases. The CDR3 length is 14 residues. This CDR3 reads CASSYSSGWETQYF. The DNA of the CDR3 is TGTGCCAGCAGTTACTCGAGCGGTTGGGAGACCCAGTACTTC.

The V and J genes are TRBV7-2 and TRBJ2-1; 13 bases agree with TRBD2. Trimming at V came to 3 bases and at J to 4 bases, leaving 3 bases not matched to a gene. Germline V gene data show CDR1 as SGHTA and CDR2 as FQGNSA. The CDR3 length is 16 residues. The CDR3 DNA is TGTGCCAGCAGCTTCTGGACTAGCGGGAGTTACAATGAGCAGTTCTTC. This gives the protein CASSFWTSGSYNEQFF.

The chain carries TRBV11-2 and TRBJ2-3; tentative D call: TRBD2 (5 bases). Per the germline V gene, CDR1 is SGHAT and CDR2 is FQNNGV. With 5 bases removed from V and 2 bases from J, the gap between germline ends came to 17 bases. This CDR3 contains 16 residues. In DNA, the CDR3 is TGTGCCAGCAGCCCACTACCCCGGGGTAACACAGATACGCAGTATTTT. Its protein product is CASSPLPRGNTDTQYF.